This TCR beta chain was observed in a study of blood T cells in healthy people across ages. PCR was performed a second time for about 7 to 11 cycles using a sample-barcoded 5' primer and a J-beta primer mix. TCRdb reprocessed the 5' RACE reads with MiXCR, giving one entry per CDR3 protein. The table includes more than 450,000 distinct CDR3 sequences, about 27% detected once. The germline V gene encodes CDR1 GTSNPN and CDR2 SVGIG (reference sequence). The CDR3 has 12 amino acids. This clonotype has just a few counts. The sample also formed part of further work on T cells of mothers and their children.

Sample: blood. This TCR was recovered from a boy aged 2-15 years in good health. V is TRBV30 and J is TRBJ2-7; 10 bases are a match to TRBD1. The J call is uncertain, as TRBJ2-1 better fits the DNA end. DNA of the CDR3: TGTGCCGGGACAGGGGACGTCAATGAGCAGTTCTTC. Its translation is CAGTGDVNEQFF.